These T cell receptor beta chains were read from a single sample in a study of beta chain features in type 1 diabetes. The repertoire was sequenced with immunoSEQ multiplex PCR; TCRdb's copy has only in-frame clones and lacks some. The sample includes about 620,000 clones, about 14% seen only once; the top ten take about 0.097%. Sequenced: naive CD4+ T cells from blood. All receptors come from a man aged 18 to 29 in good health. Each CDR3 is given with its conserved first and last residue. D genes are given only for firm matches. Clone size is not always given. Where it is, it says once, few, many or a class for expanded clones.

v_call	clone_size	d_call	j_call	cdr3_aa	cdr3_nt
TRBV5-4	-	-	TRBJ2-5	CASSSNRGGETQYF	TGTGCCAGCAGCTCCAACAGGGGGGGAGAGACCCAGTACTTC
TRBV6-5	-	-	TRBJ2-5	CASSESGTQYF	TGTGCCAGCAGTGAGAGTGGGACCCAGTACTTC
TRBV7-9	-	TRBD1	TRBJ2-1	CASSLLPGQGSYNEQFF	TGTGCCAGCAGCTTACTACCCGGACAGGGCTCCTACAATGAGCAGTTCTTC
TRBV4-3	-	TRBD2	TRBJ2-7	CASSPGLAGKGYEQYF	TGCGCCAGCAGCCCGGGACTAGCGGGAAAGGGCTACGAGCAGTACTTC
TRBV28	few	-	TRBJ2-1	CASSRSRAEQFF	TGTGCCAGCAGCCGGTCCAGGGCGGAGCAGTTCTTC
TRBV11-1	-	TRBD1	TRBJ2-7	CASRKPGTGHNEQYF	TGTGCCAGCAGAAAACCCGGGACAGGGCACAACGAGCAGTACTTC
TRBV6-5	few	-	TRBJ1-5	CASSYSKGQPQHF	TGTGCCAGCAGTTACTCGAAGGGACAGCCCCAGCATTTT
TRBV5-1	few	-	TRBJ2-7	CASSLEVTVDGEQYF	TGCGCCAGCAGCTTGGAGGTGACGGTGGACGGTGAGCAGTACTTC
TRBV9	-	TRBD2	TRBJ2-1	CASSVSPPAGGNYEQFF	TGTGCCAGCAGCGTATCCCCCCCTGCGGGAGGGAACTATGAGCAGTTCTTC
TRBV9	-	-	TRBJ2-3	CASSVSTDTQYF	TGTGCCAGCAGCGTTAGCACAGATACGCAGTATTTT
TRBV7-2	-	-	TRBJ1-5	CASSLDLFEYQPQHF	TGTGCCAGCAGCTTAGACCTGTTTGAATATCAGCCCCAGCATTTT
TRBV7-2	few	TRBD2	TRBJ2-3	CASSLASAGALGDTQYF	TGTGCCAGCAGCTTAGCGTCAGCGGGGGCTCTCGGGGATACGCAGTATTTT
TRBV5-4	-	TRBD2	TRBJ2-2	CASSLRWGLAGKNTGELFF	TGTGCCAGCAGCTTGAGGTGGGGGCTAGCGGGGAAGAACACCGGGGAGCTGTTTTTT
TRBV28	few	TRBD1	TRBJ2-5	CASSLGTGGAKTQYF	TGTGCCAGCAGTCTCGGGACAGGGGGCGCGAAGACCCAGTACTTC
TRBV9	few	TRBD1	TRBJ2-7	CASSAAPTGAPYEQYF	TGTGCCAGCAGCGCGGCCCCGACAGGGGCCCCCTACGAGCAGTACTTC
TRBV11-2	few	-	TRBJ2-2	CASSEPNTGELFF	TGTGCCAGCAGCGAACCGAACACCGGGGAGCTGTTTTTT
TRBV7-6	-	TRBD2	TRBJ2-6	CASSSPRGGLGANVLTF	TGTGCCAGCAGCAGTCCCCGGGGGGGGCTTGGGGCCAACGTCCTGACTTTC
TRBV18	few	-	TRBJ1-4	CASSPDREKLFF	TGTGCCAGCTCACCGGACAGAGAAAAACTGTTTTTT
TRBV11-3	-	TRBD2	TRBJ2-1	CASSLGTLAGEYNEQFF	TGTGCCAGCAGCTTAGGAACACTAGCGGGGGAATACAATGAGCAGTTCTTC
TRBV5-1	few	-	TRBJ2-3	CASSLSGLDTQYF	TGCGCCAGCAGCTTGTCCGGCTTAGATACGCAGTATTTT
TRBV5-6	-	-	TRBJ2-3	CASSMKNLAKDTQYF	TGTGCCAGCAGCATGAAAAACCTAGCTAAAGATACGCAGTATTTT
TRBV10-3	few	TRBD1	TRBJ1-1	CAISVTGANTEAFF	TGTGCCATCAGTGTAACAGGGGCGAACACTGAAGCTTTCTTT
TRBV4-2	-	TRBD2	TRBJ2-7	CASSQDMRGAEQYF	TGTGCCAGCAGCCAAGATATGCGGGGGGCCGAGCAGTACTTC